The clone carrying this T cell receptor (beta chain) has more than one count but fewer than ten. Its antigen is undetermined. Assay: immunoSEQ multiplex PCR; the TCRdb copy retains only in-frame clones and omits some. Of 25,000 to 30,000 clones in the sample, more than 75% are singletons; the top ten hold around a sixth. The data stem from a study of neoadjuvant nivolumab and ipilimumab in lung cancer. Study summary: The combination arm added day-1 ipilimumab 1 mg/kg to nivolumab 3 mg/kg on days 1, 15, 29. Study findings and constraints: Only a small number of samples underwent TCR sequencing. Only a single major-pathologic-response sample was available for clonality analysis. Resected tumors had greater TCR richness and clonality than uninvolved lung.

The germline CDR1 and CDR2 sequences are LGHNA and YNFKEQ. V lost 0 bases, J lost 5 bases, and 11 bases lay in between. This CDR3 comprises 14 residues. This TCR came from an adult with non-small cell lung cancer. Material: tumor tissue, obtained after neoadjuvant nivolumab, alone or with ipilimumab, at or shortly before surgery. The chain has TRBV4-2 and TRBJ2-7; D not certain. CDR3: CASSQDTVGDEQYF. CDR3 DNA: TGTGCCAGCAGCCAAGACACAGTTGGAGACGAGCAGTACTTC.